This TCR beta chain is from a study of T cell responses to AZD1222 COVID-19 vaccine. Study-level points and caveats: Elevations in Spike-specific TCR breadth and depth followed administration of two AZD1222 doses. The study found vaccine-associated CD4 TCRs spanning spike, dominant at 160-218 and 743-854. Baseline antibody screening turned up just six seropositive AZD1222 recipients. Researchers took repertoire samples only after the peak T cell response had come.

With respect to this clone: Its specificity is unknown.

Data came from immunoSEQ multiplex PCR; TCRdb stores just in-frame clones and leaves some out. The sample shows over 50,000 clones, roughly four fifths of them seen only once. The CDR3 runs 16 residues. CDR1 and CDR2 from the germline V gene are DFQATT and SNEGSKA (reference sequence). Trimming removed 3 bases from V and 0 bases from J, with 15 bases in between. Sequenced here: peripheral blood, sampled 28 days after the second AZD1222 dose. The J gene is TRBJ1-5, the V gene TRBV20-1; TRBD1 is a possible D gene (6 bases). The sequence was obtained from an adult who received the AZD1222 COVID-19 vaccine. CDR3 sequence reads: CSASQGRTDSNQPQHF. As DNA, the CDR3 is TGCAGTGCTAGTCAGGGGAGAACAGATAGCAATCAGCCCCAGCATTTT.